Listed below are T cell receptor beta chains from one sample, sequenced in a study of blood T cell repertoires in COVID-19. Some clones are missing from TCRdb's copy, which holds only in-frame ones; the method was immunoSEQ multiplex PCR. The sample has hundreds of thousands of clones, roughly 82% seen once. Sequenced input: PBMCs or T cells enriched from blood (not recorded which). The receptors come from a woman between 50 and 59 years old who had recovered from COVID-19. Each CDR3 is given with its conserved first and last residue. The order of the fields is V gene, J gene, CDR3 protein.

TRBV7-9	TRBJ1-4	CASSLTPEVEKLFF
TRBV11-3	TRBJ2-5	CASSFGGVGETQYF
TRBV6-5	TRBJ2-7	CASSYSYRSSYEQYF
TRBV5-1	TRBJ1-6	CASSYSTGSNSPLHF
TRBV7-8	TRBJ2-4	CASSLTPNLAKNIQYF
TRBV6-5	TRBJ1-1	CASSSRTGVQTEAFF
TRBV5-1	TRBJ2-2	CASSSGQAGTGELFF
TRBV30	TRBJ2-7	CAWSAGLAGGYEQYF
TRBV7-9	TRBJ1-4	CASSRPGGDRGKDEKLFF
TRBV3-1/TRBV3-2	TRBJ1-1	CASSQRSEAFF
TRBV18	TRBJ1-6	CASSPGQGGPLHF
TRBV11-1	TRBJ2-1	CASSLAGSSYNEQFF
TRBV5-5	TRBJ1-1	CASSLLRGTPISFPEAFF
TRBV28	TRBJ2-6	CASSLALMARAVTF
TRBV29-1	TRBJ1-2	CSASNTGDGYTF
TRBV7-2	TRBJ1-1	CASSPISGKIEAFF
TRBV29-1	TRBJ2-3	CSVGLAHTQYF
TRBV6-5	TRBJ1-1	CASSPRDTEAFF
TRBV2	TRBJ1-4	CASGQGREKLFF
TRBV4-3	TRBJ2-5	CASSQDRGAGKETQYF
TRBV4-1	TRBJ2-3	CASSQRLAVSTQYF
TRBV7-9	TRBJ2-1	CASSLGGGEQFF
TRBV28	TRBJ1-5	CASSLLNQPQHF
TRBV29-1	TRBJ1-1	CSVHDRANTEAFF
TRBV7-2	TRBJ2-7	CASSLEAGSSYEQYF
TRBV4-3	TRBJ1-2	CASSQDSYIQGLRGYTF
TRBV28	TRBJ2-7	CGTEVPGTYEQYF
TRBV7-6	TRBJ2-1	CASSSSGGHNEQFF
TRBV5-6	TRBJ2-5	CASSWEQGAETQYF
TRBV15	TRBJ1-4	CATSRVRTGFTEKLFF
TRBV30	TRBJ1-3	CAWNRQALFSGNTIYF
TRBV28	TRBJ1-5	CASSLRSNQPQHF
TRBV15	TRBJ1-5	CATSTNSNQPQHF
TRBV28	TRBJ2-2	CASRVAGRGNGELFF
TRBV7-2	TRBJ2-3	CASSPLAGGVDTQYF
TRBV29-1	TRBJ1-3	CSVELQNGNTIYF
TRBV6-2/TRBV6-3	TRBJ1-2	CASSYSTGEEAF